Below are 5 T cell receptor beta chains sequenced from a single sample in a study of monozygotic twins with inflammatory bowel disease. TCRdb derives one entry per CDR3 protein from the 5' RACE reads, leaving out DNA. This repertoire comprises 300,000 to 350,000 distinct CDR3 sequences; its ten largest clones make up approximately 2%. The sample consisted of blood. These receptors all stem from a human donor with ulcerative colitis or Crohn's disease, or a healthy co-twin of an affected twin (not recorded which).

The rearrangement uses TRBV6-5 and TRBJ1-1. The CDR3 length is 12 residues. Germline CDR1 MNHEY, CDR2 SVGAGI. CDR3 residues: CASTNRGLEAFF.

J is TRBJ2-1 and V is TRBV20-1; TCRdb lists TRBD2, though no DNA is available to test this call. The length of the CDR3 is 14 residues. Germline V lookup: CDR1 DFQATT, CDR2 SNEGSKA (reference sequence). CDR3 loop: CSARVAGVGNEQFF.

The genes are TRBV5-1 and TRBJ1-3; no DNA is available, so the TRBD1 call from TCRdb remains unchecked. The length of the CDR3 is 15 residues. Per the germline V gene, CDR1 is SGHRS and CDR2 is YFSETQ. The CDR3 spells CASSSLTGSGNTIYF.

The rearrangement links TRBV28 to TRBJ2-7; absent DNA, TCRdb's TRBD1 call cannot be checked. CDR1 and CDR2 from the germline V gene are MDHEN and SYDVKM. The CDR3 is 15 amino acids. CDR3 protein: CASSSQDLRDSEQYF. The full variable domain, completed using reference TRBV28 and TRBJ2-7, is DVKVTQSSRYLVKRTGEKVFLECVQDMDHENMFWYRQDPGLGLRLIYFSYDVKMKEKGDIPEGYSVSREKKERFSLILESASTNQTSMYLCASSSQDLRDSEQYFGPGTRLTVT.

V is TRBV28 and J is TRBJ2-7; lacking DNA, the TRBD1 call made by TCRdb goes unchecked. Germline loops: CDR1 MDHEN, CDR2 SYDVKM. The CDR3 consists of 13 residues. CDR3 region: CASSFRGVGEQYF. Filled out from reference TRBV28 and TRBJ2-7, the complete variable domain reads DVKVTQSSRYLVKRTGEKVFLECVQDMDHENMFWYRQDPGLGLRLIYFSYDVKMKEKGDIPEGYSVSREKKERFSLILESASTNQTSMYLCASSFRGVGEQYFGPGTRLTVT.